One and the same sample provided the 12 T cell receptor beta chains below, sequenced in a study of control samples from healthy donors and cancer patients (dated by TCRdb to the early 2020s). Preparation of the library involved the immunoSEQ multiplex PCR assay. Drawn from immuneACCESS, this table holds only the in-frame rearrangements with V and J called that TCRdb kept. Clones are partly lost; checked studies trace under half to an unresolved V gene and leave the rest unexplained. This sample gives about 120,000 clones in total; 88% of them show up just once. 2.3% of the sample belongs to the ten largest clones. The sample taken for sequencing was blood. The receptors shown here come from a woman in her 70s in good health.

This clone was recorded only once. The J gene is TRBJ1-1, the V gene TRBV6-2 or TRBV6-3; no definite D call. The V gene's germline CDR1 is MNHEY and CDR2 SVGEGT. This CDR3 comprises 13 residues. Trimming pared 4 bases from V and 0 bases from J, leaving 6 bases between. In DNA form, the CDR3 reads TGTGCCAGCAGTTTAAGGGTGAACACTGAAGCTTTCTTT. Translated: CASSLRVNTEAFF.

This rearrangement joins TRBV18 to TRBJ1-2, with TRBD1 matching 8 bases. Trimming removed 3 bases from V and 7 bases from J; junction bases left unmatched: 4. Germline CDR1 is KGHSH and CDR2 is LQKENI. CDR3 size: 13 residues. For the CDR3, the DNA is TGTGCCAGCTCACCTGGACAGGGTGTTGGCTACACCTTC. The encoded protein is CASSPGQGVGYTF. The full variable domain, with the rest looked up from reference TRBV18 and TRBJ1-2, is NAGVMQNPRHLVRRRGQEARLRCSPMKGHSHVYWYRQLPEEGLKFMVYLQKENIIDESGMPKERFSAEFPKEGPSILRIQQVVRGDSAAYFCASSPGQGVGYTFGSGTRLTVV.

The chain combines TRBV19 with TRBJ2-1, with D perhaps matching TRBD1 or TRBD2 (6 bases each). CDR3 size: 15 residues. V lost 8 bases to trimming and J lost 0 bases, with 14 bases between them. The germline gives CDR1 LNHDA, CDR2 SQIVND (reference sequence). The CDR3 is CASGIGGSSYNEQFF. CDR3 bases: TGTGCCAGTGGAATAGGGGGGAGCTCCTACAATGAGCAGTTCTTC.

The CDR3 protein is CASSSWTSGDNEQFF. CDR3 DNA sequence: TGTGCCAGCAGTTCGTGGACTAGCGGGGACAATGAGCAGTTCTTC. The chain carries TRBV27 and TRBJ2-1; 12 bases align to TRBD2. Germline lookup yields CDR1 MNHEY and CDR2 SMNVEV (reference sequence). Trimming removed 4 bases from V and 5 bases from J; junction bases left unmatched: 3. The length of the CDR3 is 15 residues.

This clone has just a few counts. The chain uses TRBV2 and TRBJ1-6, with D unresolved. The CDR3 runs to 14 residues. Trimming removed 5 bases from V and 6 bases from J, with 11 bases in between. The germline CDR1 and CDR2 sequences are SNHLY and FYNNEI. Here the CDR3 DNA reads TGTGCCAGCAGTCTCGGCTTAAGTAATTCACCCCTCCACTTT. It codes for CASSLGLSNSPLHF.

The V and J genes are TRBV7-8 and TRBJ1-3; the match to TRBD1 covers 8 bases. There are 17 residues in the CDR3. Germline V gene sequence: CDR1 SGHVS, CDR2 FQNEAQ. V lost 5 bases and J lost 4; bases outside the gene matches: 13. CDR3 in amino acids: CASSPRRQGARGNTIYF. The CDR3 region has the DNA TGTGCCAGCAGCCCAAGGCGGCAGGGGGCGCGGGGAAACACCATATATTTT.

The chain employs TRBV16 and TRBJ1-4; D perhaps matches TRBD1 (5 bases). Germline values: CDR1 KGHSY, CDR2 FQNENV. The CDR3 totals 15 residues. V lost 4 bases, J lost 7 bases, and 16 bases lay in between. In DNA, the CDR3 is TGTGCCAGCAGCCCCGATAGGGGTGAGGGTGAAAAACTGTTTTTT. Encoded protein: CASSPDRGEGEKLFF.

This rearrangement joins TRBV10-3 to TRBJ2-5, with D maybe TRBD1 (6 bases). The ends were cut back, 6 bases at V and 5 bases at J, with 13 bases in the middle. The V gene's germline CDR1 is ENHRY and CDR2 SYGVKD. The CDR3 spans 13 residues. The CDR3 region is CAISLRQEETQYF. CDR3 coding DNA: TGTGCCATCAGCCTCCGACAGGAGGAGACCCAGTACTTC.

This chain links TRBV7-9 with TRBJ1-5; D is uncertain. Germline V lookup: CDR1 SEHNR, CDR2 FQNEAQ (reference sequence). The ends were cut back, 1 base at V and 4 bases at J, with 11 bases in the middle. The CDR3 is made up of 15 amino acids. The CDR3 loop is CASSLDGVSNQPQHF. As DNA, the CDR3 is TGTGCCAGCAGCTTAGACGGGGTTTCGAATCAGCCCCAGCATTTT.

The chain couples TRBV5-6 to TRBJ1-2, with TRBD1 as a possible D gene (5 bases). Trimming stripped 0 bases from V and 7 bases from J, with 7 bases between. The CDR3 is 12 amino acids. Germline V gives CDR1 SGHDT, CDR2 YYEEEE. CDR3 nucleotide sequence: TGTGCCAGCAGCTTGGCCAGGGCTGGCTACACCTTC. This codes for CASSLARAGYTF.

The chain has TRBV19 and TRBJ1-1; D is unclear. Between the trimmed V and J ends, which lost 5 bases and 3 bases, there was a span of 16 bases. CDR1 LNHDA and CDR2 SQIVND come from the germline V gene (reference sequence). This CDR3 comprises 15 residues. The DNA for the CDR3 is TGTGCCAGTAGTTACTCCCCGTCGTGGGACACTGAAGCTTTCTTT. Its protein product is CASSYSPSWDTEAFF. The whole variable domain, remainder taken from reference TRBV19 and TRBJ1-1, is DGGITQSPKYLFRKEGQNVTLSCEQNLNHDAMYWYRQDPGQGLRLIYYSQIVNDFQKGDIAEGYSVSREKKESFPLTVTSAQKNPTAFYLCASSYSPSWDTEAFFGQGTRLTVV.

This chain connects TRBV5-6 to TRBJ1-1; TRBD1 matches 8 bases. The J segment lost 1 base and the V segment lost 5 bases, leaving 4 bases of the junction unmatched. Looked up from germline, CDR1 is SGHDT and CDR2 is YYEEEE. The length of the CDR3 is 14 residues. The CDR3 region is CASSRQGRNTEAFF. The CDR3 nucleotides read TGTGCCAGCAGTAGACAGGGGCGGAACACTGAAGCTTTCTTT.